This T cell receptor beta chain was obtained from a study of naive and memory T cell subsets. This CDR3 has 16 residues. The germline gives CDR1 KGHDR, CDR2 SFDVKD. The ends lost 3 bases at V and 1 base at J; junction bases unmatched: 3. Study-wide points: A few larger clonotypes appeared in naive repertoires, especially CD8, possibly memory cells re-expressing CD45RA. From naive to CM, EM and EMRA, diversity decreased and Gini increased.

As regards this clonotype: The antigen is not known.

The beta constant-region primer was an equimolar mix of two oligonucleotides covering TRBC1 and TRBC2. Ligated cDNA was amplified by four rounds of PCR with nested alpha and beta constant-region primers and SP2. TCRdb redid the calling of the UMI-ligation and nested PCR reads with MiXCR, one entry per CDR3 protein. The sample has some 110,000 distinct CDR3 sequences, roughly 15% seen once. The sequenced sample consisted of naive CD8+ T cells from blood. The sequence came from a human donor in good health. The gene calls are TRBV24-1 and TRBJ2-3; 10 nucleotides match TRBD2. The CDR3 spells CATSDPGTSGTDTQYF. DNA for the CDR3: TGTGCCACCAGTGATCCTGGGACTAGCGGCACAGATACGCAGTATTTT.